The TCR beta chain described here comes from a study of T cell responses to AZD1222 COVID-19 vaccine. Repertoires were generated with immunoSEQ multiplex PCR, while TCRdb's copy carries only in-frame clones and drops some. The table has 150,000 or so clones, roughly 90% seen once. CDR3 length: 19 amino acids. The germline V gene encodes CDR1 MDHEN and CDR2 SYDVKM. The germline V and J ends were trimmed by 4 bases and 3 bases, with 22 bases remaining between them. The TCR originated in an adult who received the AZD1222 COVID-19 vaccine. V gene TRBV28 combines with J gene TRBJ1-6, with no clear D. The sequencing here drew on peripheral blood, taken 28 days after the second AZD1222 dose. CDR3 coding DNA: TGTGCCAGCAGTTCATTGCGCCTCGGAGTCAAGGGCTATAATTCACCCCTCCACTTT. Amino acid sequence: CASSSLRLGVKGYNSPLHF.